A single sample is the source of the 9 T cell receptor beta chains below, sequenced in a study of blood T cell repertoires in COVID-19. Here immunoSEQ multiplex PCR was the method, and the copy in TCRdb shows in-frame clones only, minus some. The sample consists of 150,000 to 200,000 clones, 80% of them appearing once. The sample was PBMCs or T cells enriched from blood (not recorded which). The source is a woman between 55 and 75 years old who had recovered from COVID-19.

The J gene is TRBJ1-1, the V gene TRBV11-2; no clear D. V lost 2 bases to trimming and J lost 4 bases, with 11 bases between them. CDR3 length equals 14 residues. CDR1 and CDR2 from the germline V gene are SGHAT and FQNNGV. CDR3 coding DNA: TGTGCCAGCAGCTTAATAGGGAGGAGCACTGAAGCTTTCTTT. It encodes CASSLIGRSTEAFF.

The chain employs TRBV3-1 (or the pseudogene TRBV3-2) and TRBJ1-3; D call uncertain. The CDR3 sequence is 15 residues long. Between the trimmed V and J ends, which lost 4 bases and 3 bases, there was a span of 13 bases. CDR1 is LGHDT and CDR2 is YNNKEL in the germline V gene (reference sequence). The CDR3 protein is CASSLPGVNGNTIYF. CDR3 coding DNA: TGTGCCAGCAGCCTCCCGGGAGTTAATGGAAACACCATATATTTT.

The CDR3 coding sequence is TGTGCCAGCTCACCACTGAAGGGGGCCGGGGGTAGAGCTTTCTTT. Translating it yields CASSPLKGAGGRAFF. The V gene is TRBV18, the J gene TRBJ1-1, with 7 nucleotides matching TRBD1. The V gene end was trimmed by 1 base and the J gene end by 10 bases; junction bases not matched to a gene: 12. CDR3 length: 15 residues. From germline, CDR1 is KGHSH and CDR2 LQKENI.

The chain combines TRBV27 with TRBJ2-7; 9 nucleotides match TRBD1. V dropped 4 bases and J dropped 5; count of bases not matched to a gene: 9. The CDR3 covers 15 residues. Germline-derived CDR1 and CDR2 are MNHEY and SMNVEV (reference sequence). The CDR3, as DNA: TGTGCCAGCAGTTCCCCCGGGACAGGGATGGACGAGCAGTACTTC. It is translated as CASSSPGTGMDEQYF.

The V and J genes are TRBV27 and TRBJ2-3; D uncertain. Germline lookup yields CDR1 MNHEY and CDR2 SMNVEV (reference sequence). V was shortened by 3 bases and J by 2 bases, with 6 bases between the two germline ends. The CDR3 is 13 amino acids. The CDR3 bases are TGTGCCAGCAGTTTTTCCCTCACAGATACGCAGTATTTT. Translating it yields CASSFSLTDTQYF.

This chain uses TRBV3-1 (or the pseudogene TRBV3-2) with TRBJ1-2, with 8 bases matching TRBD1. CDR3 length equals 15 residues. V dropped 2 bases and J dropped 4; count of bases not matched to a gene: 6. CDR1 and CDR2 from the germline V gene are LGHDT and YNNKEL (reference sequence). CDR3 region: CASSQRTGHGYGYTF. CDR3 in DNA: TGTGCCAGCAGCCAACGGACAGGGCACGGCTATGGCTACACCTTC.

The rearrangement links TRBV30 to TRBJ2-3, with 12 bases matching TRBD2. The CDR3 is made up of 16 amino acids. V gave up 5 bases and J gave up 0 bases; unmatched junction bases: 6. Germline CDR1 and CDR2: GTSNPN and SVGIG (reference sequence). The CDR3 here is CAWSSGGAGSTDTQYF. CDR3 DNA sequence: TGTGCCTGGTCTAGCGGGGGGGCGGGGAGCACAGATACGCAGTATTTT.

The chain is built from TRBV2 and TRBJ1-1; the D is unclear. CDR1 SNHLY and CDR2 FYNNEI come from the germline V gene. The CDR3 spans 14 residues. Trimming removed 6 bases from V and 0 bases from J, with 11 bases in between. This CDR3 is CASRVGLMNTEAFF. CDR3 DNA sequence: TGTGCCAGCAGGGTAGGACTGATGAACACTGAAGCTTTCTTT. Combining the CDR3 with reference TRBV2 and TRBJ1-1 gives the whole variable domain EPEVTQTPSHQVTQMGQEVILRCVPISNHLYFYWYRQILGQKVEFLVSFYNNEISEKSEIFDDQFSVERPDGSNFTLKIRSTKLEDSAMYFCASRVGLMNTEAFFGQGTRLTVV.

The J gene is TRBJ2-5, the V gene TRBV5-4; TRBD1 aligns across 10 bases. CDR1 and CDR2 from the germline V gene are SGHNT and YYREEE (reference sequence). The CDR3 extends over 15 amino acids. The junction had 6 bases not matched to a gene; V was cut back by 4 bases and J by 3 bases. The CDR3 DNA is TGTGCCAGCAGCCGAGGGACAGGGGTTGAAGAGACCCAGTACTTC. Its translation is CASSRGTGVEETQYF.